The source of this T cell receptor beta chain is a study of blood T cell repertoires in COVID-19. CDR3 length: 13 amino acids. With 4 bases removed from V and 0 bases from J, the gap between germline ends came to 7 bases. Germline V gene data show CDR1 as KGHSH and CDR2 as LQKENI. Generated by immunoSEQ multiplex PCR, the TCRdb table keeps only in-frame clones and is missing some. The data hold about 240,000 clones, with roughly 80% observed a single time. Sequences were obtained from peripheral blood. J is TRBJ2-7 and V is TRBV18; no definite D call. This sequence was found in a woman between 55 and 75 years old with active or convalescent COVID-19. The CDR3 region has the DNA TGTGCCAGCTCACTCGTACACTCCTACGAGCAGTACTTC. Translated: CASSLVHSYEQYF.